The next 7 T cell receptor beta chains were all read from a single sample in a study of blood T cell repertoires in COVID-19. Measured with immunoSEQ multiplex PCR; TCRdb has only the in-frame clones, and not every one. There are fewer than 200,000 clones in the sample; approximately 80% occur only once, and 6.9% lies in the top ten. Source material: peripheral blood. All receptors come from a man in his 60s with acute or convalescent COVID-19.

The V call is TRBV5-1, the J call TRBJ2-3; 8 bases are shared with TRBD2. Looked up from germline, CDR1 is SGHRS and CDR2 is YFSETQ. After removal of 2 bases from V and 2 bases from J, the junction contained 10 bases not matched to a gene. The CDR3 has 17 amino acids. CDR3 amino acids: CASSLVGRGAITDTQYF. The CDR3 DNA sequence: TGCGCCAGCAGCTTAGTTGGGCGGGGGGCTATCACAGATACGCAGTATTTT.

This chain links TRBV5-1 with TRBJ1-2, with 9 positions matching TRBD1. The CDR3 contains 14 residues. The trim removed 0 bases at V and 6 bases at J, leaving 3 bases unmatched. Germline lookup yields CDR1 SGHRS and CDR2 YFSETQ. The CDR3, as DNA: TGCGCCAGCAGCTTGGCAACAGGGGGCGATGGCTACACCTTC. Translation: CASSLATGGDGYTF.

This sequence joins TRBV5-1 and TRBJ1-1; 8 bases line up with TRBD1. The CDR3 totals 16 residues. V dropped 4 bases and J dropped 5; count of bases not matched to a gene: 13. CDR1 and CDR2 (germline): SGHRS, YFSETQ. CDR3: CASSPLTGQGTTEAFF. As DNA, the CDR3 is TGCGCCAGCAGCCCACTTACAGGACAGGGAACAACTGAAGCTTTCTTT.

This chain uses TRBV15 with TRBJ1-3; D is perhaps TRBD1 (5 bases). Germline values: CDR1 LNHNV, CDR2 YYDKDF (reference sequence). This CDR3 is 16 amino acids long. V was cut by 0 bases and J by 7 bases, with 16 bases left in between. The CDR3 here is CATSRDKAGMINTIYF. Written as DNA, the CDR3 is TGTGCCACCAGCAGAGATAAGGCAGGGATGATCAACACCATATATTTT.

This chain's CDR3 is CASSHDTNTEAFF. CDR3 nucleotide sequence: TGTGCCAGCAGCCATGACACTAACACTGAAGCTTTCTTT. The chain joins TRBV9 to TRBJ1-1; D gene ambiguous. Trimming cost V 4 bases and J 2 bases, with 9 bases left between them. The CDR3 is 13 amino acids. Germline-derived CDR1 and CDR2 are SGDLS and YYNGEE.

This clone was seen a handful of times. CDR3 sequence: CATRGRVDQPQHF. Here the CDR3 DNA reads TGTGCCACCAGGGGGCGCGTGGATCAGCCCCAGCATTTT. The J gene is TRBJ1-5, the V gene TRBV24-1, with TRBD1 as a possible D gene (5 bases). V was cut by 7 bases and J by 5 bases, with 11 bases left in between. The CDR3 sequence is 13 residues long. CDR1 and CDR2 (germline): KGHDR, SFDVKD.

This clone was seen ten or more times. The chain has TRBV6-5 and TRBJ1-6; 9 positions match TRBD1. The CDR3 length is 13 residues. CDR1 and CDR2 (germline): MNHEY, SVGAGI. The trim removed 8 bases at V and 10 bases at J, leaving 6 bases unmatched. CDR3 sequence (DNA): TGTGCCAGCTCACAGGGGGCGGAATCACCCCTCCACTTT. It codes for CASSQGAESPLHF.